The next 8 T cell receptor beta chains were all read from a single sample in a study of T cell changes during pregnancy in multiple sclerosis. The table came from immunoSEQ multiplex PCR; TCRdb's copy has only in-frame clones and leaves some out. The sample lists tens of thousands of clones, about nine tenths occurring once. The specimen was CD8+ T cells from peripheral blood mononuclear cells, collected before pregnancy. The receptors derive from a female donor with multiple sclerosis, enrolled in a pregnancy study.

This rearrangement joins TRBV4-1 to TRBJ1-1; TRBD1 agrees at 8 bases. V was pared by 2 bases and J by 11 bases, with 10 bases of the junction left unmatched. The CDR3 consists of 14 residues. Germline assignment: CDR1 MGHRA and CDR2 YSYEKL. CDR3 DNA sequence: TGCGCCAGCAGCCAAAATGCAGGGGGCTCTAGTGCTTTCTTT. Protein: CASSQNAGGSSAFF.

CDR3 in amino acids: CATSRGGFYNEQFF. The CDR3 DNA follows: TGTGCCACCAGCAGGGGGGGGTTCTACAATGAGCAGTTCTTC. The chain uses TRBV15 and TRBJ2-1; the match to TRBD2 covers 7 bases. With 3 bases clipped from V and 3 bases from J, the junction kept 2 bases outside the gene matches. Germline V lookup: CDR1 LNHNV, CDR2 YYDKDF (reference sequence). The CDR3 runs 14 residues.

V gene TRBV2 combines with J gene TRBJ2-3; the match to TRBD2 covers 7 bases. The CDR3 covers 12 residues. Germline lookup yields CDR1 SNHLY and CDR2 FYNNEI. The V gene end was trimmed by 6 bases and the J gene end by 9 bases; junction bases not matched to a gene: 6. CDR3 in DNA: TGTGCCAGCAGGCGACTAGCCCTAACGCAGTATTTT. Its translation: CASRRLALTQYF.

This chain joins TRBV19 and TRBJ2-1; tentative D call: TRBD2 (6 bases). The germline V gene has CDR1 LNHDA and CDR2 SQIVND (reference sequence). V was pared by 6 bases and J by 9 bases, with 15 bases between. CDR3 size: 13 residues. CDR3 nucleotides: TGTGCCAGTAGCTTCGGGACTCCTGGTGAGCAGTTCTTC. Translation gives CASSFGTPGEQFF.

CDR3 sequence (DNA): TGTGCCAGCAGCGAGAACAAGGGCTTCTCCGGGGGAGCTTTCTTT. This codes for CASSENKGFSGGAFF. The chain carries TRBV9 and TRBJ1-1; TRBD1 is a possible D gene (5 bases). Trimming stripped 3 bases from V and 10 bases from J, with 22 bases between. CDR1 is SGDLS, CDR2 YYNGEE, per germline. This CDR3 has 15 amino acids.

The chain uses TRBV6-5 and TRBJ1-1; no reliable D call. Germline lookup yields CDR1 MNHEY and CDR2 SVGAGI. V was pared by 2 bases and J by 1 base, with 11 bases between. This CDR3 has 15 residues. Written as DNA, the CDR3 is TGTGCCAGCAGTTACCGTATAGGAGGGAACACTGAAGCTTTCTTT. Its protein product is CASSYRIGGNTEAFF.

This clone was recorded only once. The J gene is TRBJ2-7, the V gene TRBV5-1; D uncertain. The CDR3 is 14 amino acids. Germline V gene data show CDR1 as SGHRS and CDR2 as YFSETQ. The V gene lost 4 bases and the J gene lost 2 bases, with 13 bases spanning the gap. The CDR3 sequence is CASSPPGRTYEQYF. In nucleotides, the CDR3 is TGCGCCAGCAGCCCTCCGGGTAGAACCTACGAGCAGTACTTC.

This chain uses TRBV11-3 with TRBJ1-3, with 7 nucleotides matching TRBD1. The V gene's germline CDR1 is SGHNT and CDR2 YENEEA. This CDR3 is built from 16 residues. With 4 bases clipped from V and 8 bases from J, the junction kept 14 bases outside the gene matches. The CDR3 sequence is CASSWQPRDRRDTIYF. CDR3 sequence (DNA): TGTGCCAGCAGCTGGCAGCCCCGGGACAGACGGGACACCATATATTTT.